This T cell receptor beta chain was identified in a study of blood T cells in healthy people across ages. Study observations and caveats: Older individuals had lower TCR beta diversity per million T cells (the decline was roughly linear). More naive CD4+ cells and higher diversity marked long-lived donors relative to aged donors.

Primed by a sample-barcoded 5' primer and a J-beta primer mix, a second PCR proceeded for 7 to 11 cycles. TCRdb re-analysed the 5' RACE reads in MiXCR, keeping a single row per CDR3 protein. This table has about 1,400,000 distinct CDR3 sequences, around 55% appearing once. As for this clonotype: What it binds is not known.

Germline loops: CDR1 MGHDK, CDR2 SYGVNS. The CDR3 loop spans 14 amino acids. V shed 7 bases and J 3 bases; nucleotides not matched to a gene: 6. The sequenced sample consisted of blood. This TCR derives from a man younger than 35 in good health. This sequence joins TRBV25-1 and TRBJ2-1, with 7 bases that match TRBD2. CDR3 nucleotides: TGTGCCAGCATCGGGCGGGGGTACTACAATGAGCAGTTCTTC. It yields the protein CASIGRGYYNEQFF.